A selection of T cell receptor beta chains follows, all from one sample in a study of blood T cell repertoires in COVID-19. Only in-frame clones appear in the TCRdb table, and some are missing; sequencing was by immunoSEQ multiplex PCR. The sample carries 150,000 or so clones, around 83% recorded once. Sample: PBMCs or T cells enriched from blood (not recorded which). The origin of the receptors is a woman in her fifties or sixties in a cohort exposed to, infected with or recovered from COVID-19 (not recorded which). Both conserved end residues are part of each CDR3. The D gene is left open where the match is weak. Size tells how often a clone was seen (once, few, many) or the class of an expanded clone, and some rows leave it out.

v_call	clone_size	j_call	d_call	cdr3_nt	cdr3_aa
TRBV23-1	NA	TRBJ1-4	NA	TGCGCCAGTCTGGGGGGTGAAAAACTGTTTTTT	CASLGGEKLFF
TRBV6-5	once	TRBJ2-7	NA	TGTGCCAGCAGTTATTCCGCGTCTAGCGAAGGTCTGTACTTC	CASSYSASSEGLYF
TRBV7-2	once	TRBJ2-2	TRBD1	TGTGCCAGCAGCTTCCCGACAGGGTCCCCCGGGGAGCTGTTTTTT	CASSFPTGSPGELFF
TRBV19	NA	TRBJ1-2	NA	TGTGCCAGTAGTAGGAGGGATCACGGCTACACCTTC	CASSRRDHGYTF
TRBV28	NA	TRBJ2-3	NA	TGTGCCAGCAGTTTCCCCAGGAGCACAGATACGCAGTATTTT	CASSFPRSTDTQYF
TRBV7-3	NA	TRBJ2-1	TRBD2	TGTGCCAGCAGCGCTGGGACTAGCGGGAGCGGTAGCCCTGAGCAGTTCTTC	CASSAGTSGSGSPEQFF
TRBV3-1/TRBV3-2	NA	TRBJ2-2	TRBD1	TGTGCCAGCAGTCAGGGGGCCGCAGGGAACACCGGGGAGCTGTTTTTT	CASSQGAAGNTGELFF
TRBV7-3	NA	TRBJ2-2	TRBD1	TGTGCCAGCAGCCTGGGGACAGCCGGGGAGCTGTTTTTT	CASSLGTAGELFF
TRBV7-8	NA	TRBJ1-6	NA	TGTGCCAGCAGCTTAGTTTCCTGGGAGCAGAGTAGTTCCTATAATTCACCCCTCCACTTT	CASSLVSWEQSSSYNSPLHF
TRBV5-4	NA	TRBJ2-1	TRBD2	TGTGCCAGCAGCCCCAGGTCTAGCGGGGGGTACTCCTACAATGAGCAGTTCTTC	CASSPRSSGGYSYNEQFF
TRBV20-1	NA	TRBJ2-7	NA	TGCAGTGCTAGTCCCAGGGGGGTTTCCTCCGAGCAGTACTTC	CSASPRGVSSEQYF
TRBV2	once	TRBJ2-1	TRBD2	TGTGCCAGCAGTGCCGGACTAGCGGGAGGGCCGGATCGCCACAATGAGCAGTTCTTC	CASSAGLAGGPDRHNEQFF
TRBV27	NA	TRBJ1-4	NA	TGTGCCAGCAGTTTCAGGGGAGGGAATGAAAAACTGTTTTTT	CASSFRGGNEKLFF
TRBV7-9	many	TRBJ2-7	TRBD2	TGTGCCAGCAGCTTAGAGGCTAGCGGGAGCCCCTACGAGCAGTACTTC	CASSLEASGSPYEQYF
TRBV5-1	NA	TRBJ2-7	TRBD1	TGCGCCAGCAGCCCCTACCCTACCGGGGACAGGGGGCGCGACGAGCAGTACTTC	CASSPYPTGDRGRDEQYF
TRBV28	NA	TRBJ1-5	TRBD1	TGTGCCAGCAGCCCATTGGGACAGGGAACGAGCAATCAGCCCCAGCATTTT	CASSPLGQGTSNQPQHF
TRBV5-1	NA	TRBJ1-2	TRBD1	TGCGCCAGCAGCTTAGGACCGGGACAGGGGACTAACTATGGCTACACCTTC	CASSLGPGQGTNYGYTF
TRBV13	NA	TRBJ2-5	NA	TGTGCCAGCAGCCAGGTAGGGGGACGAGAGACCCAGTACTTC	CASSQVGGRETQYF
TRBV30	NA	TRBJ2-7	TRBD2	TGTGCCTGGAGTGGAATAGCGGGGGGTACCGGCGAGCAGTACTTC	CAWSGIAGGTGEQYF